What follows are 24 T cell receptor beta chains derived from one specimen sequenced in a study of Graves' ophthalmopathy and Graves' hyperthyroidism. RNA transcripts provided the template for amplifying TCR beta CDR3 regions. Investigators did first-round RT-PCR with HTBI primers, then second-round multiplex PCR. TCRdb reprocessed the multiplex PCR reads with MiXCR, giving one entry per CDR3 protein. The profile shows 450,000 to 600,000 distinct CDR3 sequences, 39% of them singletons. Sequenced material: peripheral blood or thyroid tissue (not recorded which). Receptors originate from an adult man with Graves' hyperthyroidism.

This clonotype was counted between two and nine times. V and J are TRBV12-3 or TRBV12-4 and TRBJ1-3; no definite D call. Trimming took off 5 bases at V and 4 bases at J, with 18 bases between the two ends. The CDR3 spans 16 residues. The CDR3 spells CASSQIGPTGGNTIYF. As DNA, the CDR3 is TGTGCCAGCAGTCAGATTGGACCCACGGGAGGAAACACCATATATTTT.

This clonotype was seen repeatedly, ten times or more. This chain uses TRBV5-1 with TRBJ1-6; D remains ambiguous. Per germline, CDR1 SGHRS and CDR2 YFSETQ. The CDR3 spans 14 residues. Deletions cut 0 bases from V and 8 bases from J, with 9 bases between. CDR3 nucleotides: TGCGCCAGCAGCTTGGATTGGTCTGATTCACCCCTCCACTTT. The encoded protein is CASSLDWSDSPLHF.

The rearrangement uses TRBV9 and TRBJ1-1; D ambiguous. The V end was cut by 3 bases, the J end by 1 base, with 7 bases between. Germline CDR1 reads SGDLS; CDR2 reads YYNGEE. The CDR3 is 13 residues long. The CDR3 coding sequence is TGTGCCAGCAGCGCCGGGCCGAACACTGAAGCTTTCTTT. Its translation is CASSAGPNTEAFF.

The J gene is TRBJ2-5, the V gene TRBV5-1, with D perhaps being TRBD1 or TRBD2 (6 bases each). The CDR3 runs to 14 residues. In germline, CDR1 is SGHRS, CDR2 YFSETQ. The germline V and J ends were trimmed by 1 base and 3 bases, with 10 bases remaining between them. The CDR3 nucleotides are TGCGCCAGCAGCTTGTACGGGGGCGAAGAGACCCAGTACTTC. Translating gives CASSLYGGEETQYF.

This clonotype was observed many times. CDR3 in DNA: TGCAGTGCTCCGTCGGACAGGTCGTACTATGGCTACACCTTC. Translating it yields CSAPSDRSYYGYTF. The chain links TRBV20-1 to TRBJ1-2; 7 bases match TRBD1. V dropped 5 bases and J dropped 3; count of bases not matched to a gene: 9. Germline V lookup: CDR1 DFQATT, CDR2 SNEGSKA (reference sequence). The CDR3 has 14 amino acids.

This chain uses TRBV7-2 with TRBJ1-1, with 9 positions matching TRBD1. The CDR3 spans 15 residues. Germline CDR1 is SGHTA and CDR2 is FQGNSA. V dropped 5 bases and J dropped 6; count of bases not matched to a gene: 10. The CDR3 reads CASSVPGTGTAEAFF. CDR3 nucleotides: TGTGCCAGCAGCGTCCCCGGGACAGGGACCGCTGAAGCTTTCTTT.

This chain's CDR3 is CASSDSLAGLGSYEQYF. CDR3 bases: TGTGCCAGCAGTGATAGTCTAGCGGGGCTTGGCTCCTACGAGCAGTACTTC. The gene calls are TRBV25-1 and TRBJ2-7; 9 positions agree with TRBD2. CDR1 MGHDK and CDR2 SYGVNS come from the germline V gene. V was pared by 3 bases and J by 0 bases, with 9 bases of the junction left unmatched. The CDR3 is made up of 17 amino acids.

This clonotype occurred a few times. The chain joins TRBV11-3 to TRBJ2-7, with a tentative D call TRBD1 (6 bases). Deletions cut 4 bases from V and 0 bases from J, with 13 bases between. CDR1 is SGHNT and CDR2 is YENEEA in the germline V gene. The CDR3 runs 15 residues. In nucleotides, the CDR3 is TGTGCCAGCAGCTCTCGGGACACTAGCTCCTACGAGCAGTACTTC. As protein: CASSSRDTSSYEQYF.

In the case of this clonotype: A much larger clone differs from this one at a single base, so this may be a read error. CDR3 in DNA: TGCGGTGCCGGACCCATGAACACTGAAGCTTTCTTT. Protein sequence: CGAGPMNTEAFF. V is TRBV20-1 and J is TRBJ1-1; the D is unclear. The CDR3 spans 12 residues. Germline V gives CDR1 DFQATT, CDR2 SNEGSKA (reference sequence).

This clonotype was seen many times. This chain connects TRBV4-2 to TRBJ1-1; D ambiguous. Germline V CDR1 and CDR2: LGHNA, YNFKEQ. The CDR3 extends over 13 amino acids. Trimming removed 1 base from V and 3 bases from J, with 6 bases in between. DNA for the CDR3: TGTGCCAGCAGCCAAGGACGGGACACTGAAGCTTTCTTT. It encodes CASSQGRDTEAFF.

This clonotype showed up many times. The chain joins TRBV5-5 to TRBJ1-4; D perhaps matches TRBD1 (5 bases). Trimming cost V 1 base and J 4 bases, with 8 bases left between them. This CDR3 contains 14 residues. From germline, CDR1 is SGHKS and CDR2 YYEKEE (reference sequence). CDR3 loop: CASSLWDGNEKLFF. The CDR3 nucleotides are TGTGCCAGCAGCTTGTGGGACGGTAATGAAAAACTGTTTTTT.

This clonotype has a count of ten or more. This chain connects TRBV10-3 to TRBJ2-7; 14 nucleotides align to TRBD2. With V trimmed by 6 bases and J by 6 bases, 10 bases remained unmatched. Germline CDR1 is ENHRY and CDR2 is SYGVKD. The CDR3 loop spans 16 amino acids. CDR3 nucleotides: TGTGCCATCAGGGATGGGACTAGCGGGAGTGTGGGCGAGCAGTACTTC. It yields the protein CAIRDGTSGSVGEQYF.

This clonotype was counted at least ten times. The chain employs TRBV6-9 and TRBJ1-6; weak D call: TRBD1 (6 bases). Germline values: CDR1 MNHGY, CDR2 SVAAGI. V was trimmed by 5 bases and J by 7 bases, leaving 21 bases between them. This CDR3 contains 17 residues. CDR3: CASSPIIRDRPNSPLHF. The CDR3 nucleotides read TGTGCCAGCAGTCCAATAATACGAGACAGGCCCAATTCACCCCTCCACTTT.

CDR3: CASSLGFEGRKNTEAFF. CDR3 bases: TGTGCCAGCAGTTTGGGCTTTGAGGGCCGGAAGAACACTGAAGCTTTCTTT. J is TRBJ1-1 and V is TRBV7-9; the D is unclear. CDR3 length: 17 residues. Between the trimmed V and J ends, which lost 6 bases and 1 base, there was a span of 21 bases. Germline loops: CDR1 SEHNR, CDR2 FQNEAQ (reference sequence).

This clonotype has more than one count but fewer than ten. V and J are TRBV28 and TRBJ1-2; 9 nucleotides align to TRBD1. V lost 7 bases, J lost 5 bases, and 8 bases stayed unmatched. Germline loops: CDR1 MDHEN, CDR2 SYDVKM. The CDR3 has 14 amino acids. The DNA for the CDR3 is TGTGCCAGCAAGGGGACAGGGTTCAAGTATGGCTACACCTTC. It yields the protein CASKGTGFKYGYTF.

This clonotype occurred many times. The chain uses TRBV19 and TRBJ2-7; weak D call: TRBD2 (6 bases). V lost 3 bases and J 6 bases, leaving 24 bases between the germline ends. Germline V gene data show CDR1 as LNHDA and CDR2 as SQIVND (reference sequence). This CDR3 is 17 amino acids long. CDR3 nucleotide sequence: TGTGCCAGTAGTATGCGTCCCCTCTCGAGCGGGCTCGGCGAGCAGTACTTC. This sequence encodes CASSMRPLSSGLGEQYF.

This clonotype was seen at least ten times. The gene calls are TRBV19 and TRBJ2-7; 9 bases align to TRBD1. Germline CDR1 reads LNHDA; CDR2 reads SQIVND (reference sequence). The CDR3 extends over 15 amino acids. Germline trimming cut 4 bases from V and 4 bases from J; bases unmatched to any gene: 8. The CDR3 sequence is CASSTNRDRVYEQYF. The CDR3 nucleotides are TGTGCCAGTAGTACGAACCGGGACAGGGTTTACGAGCAGTACTTC.

The chain couples TRBV12-3 or TRBV12-4 to TRBJ1-2; 8 bases align to TRBD1. The CDR3 runs 14 residues. With V trimmed by 5 bases and J by 2 bases, 4 bases remained unmatched. The CDR3 sequence: CASSTWTGNYGYTF. The CDR3 DNA reads as TGTGCCAGCAGTACCTGGACAGGGAACTATGGCTACACCTTC.

This clonotype has just a few counts. The chain couples TRBV2 to TRBJ1-3; no reliable D call. Germline CDR1 SNHLY, CDR2 FYNNEI. The V end lost 6 bases, the J end lost 4 bases, and 16 bases lay between the germline ends. This CDR3 has 15 residues. The CDR3 nucleotides read TGTGCCAGCAGACCACCCTGGGTAGTCGGAAACACCATATATTTT. Residues: CASRPPWVVGNTIYF.

This clonotype has only a few counts. The J gene is TRBJ1-1, the V gene TRBV3-1; D not certain. Germline lookup yields CDR1 LGHDT and CDR2 YNNKEL (reference sequence). The CDR3 loop spans 15 amino acids. Trimming stripped 1 base from V and 0 bases from J, with 9 bases between. CDR3: CASSQGEVLNTEAFF. The CDR3 region has the DNA TGTGCCAGCAGCCAAGGAGAGGTACTGAACACTGAAGCTTTCTTT.

This chain joins TRBV5-6 and TRBJ1-5; 10 nucleotides align to TRBD1. There are 14 residues in the CDR3. The J segment lost 6 bases and the V segment lost 4 bases, leaving 4 bases of the junction unmatched. The germline CDR1 and CDR2 sequences are SGHDT and YYEEEE. The CDR3 spells CASSRDRGGQPQHF. As DNA, the CDR3 is TGTGCCAGCAGCCGGGACAGGGGTGGTCAGCCCCAGCATTTT.

The CDR3 loop is CASSYRGTSGNEQYF. The CDR3, as DNA: TGTGCCAGCAGCTACCGCGGGACTAGCGGGAATGAGCAGTACTTC. The chain joins TRBV7-2 to TRBJ2-5; 13 bases map to TRBD2. This CDR3 has 15 amino acids. Germline V gives CDR1 SGHTA, CDR2 FQGNSA. The trim removed 4 bases at V and 11 bases at J, leaving 10 bases unmatched.

As to this clonotype: A junction boundary mismatches the germline segment, possibly from a read error. The chain recombines TRBV12-3 or TRBV12-4 with TRBJ2-5; 9 nucleotides align to TRBD1. The CDR3 loop spans 14 amino acids. The CDR3 is CVSSPRQGGETQYF. CDR3 nucleotide sequence: TGTGTCAGCAGTCCGCGACAGGGGGGGGAGACCCAGTACTTC.

V gene TRBV5-1 combines with J gene TRBJ2-7; 10 bases agree with TRBD2. Germline trimming cut 9 bases from V and 2 bases from J; bases unmatched to any gene: 8. Germline loops: CDR1 SGHRS, CDR2 YFSETQ. This CDR3 comprises 14 residues. The CDR3 sequence is CATPPGLAPYEQYF. The CDR3 DNA is TGCGCCACGCCCCCGGGACTAGCGCCCTACGAGCAGTACTTC.